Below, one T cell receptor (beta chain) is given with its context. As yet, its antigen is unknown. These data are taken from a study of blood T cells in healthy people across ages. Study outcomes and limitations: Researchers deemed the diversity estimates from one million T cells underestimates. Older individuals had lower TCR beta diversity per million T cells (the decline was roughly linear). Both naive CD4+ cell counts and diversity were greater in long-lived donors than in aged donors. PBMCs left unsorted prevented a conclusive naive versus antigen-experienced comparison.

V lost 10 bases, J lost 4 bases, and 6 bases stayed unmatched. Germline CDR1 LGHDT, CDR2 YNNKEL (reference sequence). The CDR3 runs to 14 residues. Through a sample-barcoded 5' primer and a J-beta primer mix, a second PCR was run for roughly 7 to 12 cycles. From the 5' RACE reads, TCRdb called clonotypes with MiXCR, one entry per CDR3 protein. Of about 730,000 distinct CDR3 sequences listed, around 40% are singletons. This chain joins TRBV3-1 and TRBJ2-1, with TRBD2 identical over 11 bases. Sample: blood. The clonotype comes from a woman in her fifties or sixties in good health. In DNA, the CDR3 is TGTGCCATAGTCCTAGCGGGGGGATACAATGAGCAGTTCTTC. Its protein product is CAIVLAGGYNEQFF.